What follows are 3 T cell receptor beta chains derived from one specimen sequenced in a study of lymphopenia after photon versus proton radiotherapy. The method was immunoSEQ multiplex PCR; TCRdb's version includes in-frame clones alone and lacks a portion of them. The sample holds fewer than 15,000 clones; about 85% are singletons and the top ten take 3% to 4.5%. The specimen was peripheral blood, collected from a patient treated with photon-based radiotherapy. The receptors stem from a man aged 55 to 70 with pancreatic cancer.

CDR3 in amino acids: CATSRAGQGQYEQYF. CDR3 nucleotides: TGTGCCACCAGCAGAGCTGGACAGGGCCAATACGAGCAGTACTTC. This chain uses TRBV15 with TRBJ2-7; 8 bases map to TRBD1. This CDR3 has 15 residues. Per the germline V gene, CDR1 is LNHNV and CDR2 is YYDKDF (reference sequence). With V trimmed by 1 base and J by 4 bases, 6 bases remained unmatched.

This clone has a handful of counts. The V gene is TRBV5-6, the J gene TRBJ1-2, with TRBD1 identical over 8 bases. CDR1 and CDR2 (germline): SGHDT, YYEEEE. Germline trimming cut 0 bases from V and 7 bases from J; bases unmatched to any gene: 8. This CDR3 spans 15 amino acids. CDR3 amino acids: CASSLGTGGLSGYTF. In nucleotides, the CDR3 is TGTGCCAGCAGCTTGGGAACAGGGGGTTTAAGTGGCTACACCTTC.

The chain links TRBV29-1 to TRBJ2-7, with TRBD2 as a possible D gene (6 bases). The CDR3 runs to 13 residues. V was pared by 8 bases and J by 3 bases, with 17 bases between. CDR1 and CDR2 (germline): SQVTM, ANQGSEA. The CDR3 here is CSFRGGVSYEQYF. CDR3 nucleotide sequence: TGCAGCTTCCGAGGAGGGGTAAGCTACGAGCAGTACTTC.